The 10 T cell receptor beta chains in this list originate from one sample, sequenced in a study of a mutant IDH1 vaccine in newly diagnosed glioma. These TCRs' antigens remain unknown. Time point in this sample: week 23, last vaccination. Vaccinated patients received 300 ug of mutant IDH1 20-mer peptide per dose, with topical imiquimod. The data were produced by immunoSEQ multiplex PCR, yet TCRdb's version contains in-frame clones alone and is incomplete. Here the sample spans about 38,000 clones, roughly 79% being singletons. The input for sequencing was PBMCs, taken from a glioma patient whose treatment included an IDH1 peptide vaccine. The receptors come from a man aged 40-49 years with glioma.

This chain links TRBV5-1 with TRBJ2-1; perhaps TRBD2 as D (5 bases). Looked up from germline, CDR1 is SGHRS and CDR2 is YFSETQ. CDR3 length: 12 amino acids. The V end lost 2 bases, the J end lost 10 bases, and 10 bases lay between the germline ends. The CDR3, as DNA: TGCGCCAGCAGCTTTCTTAGAGGGGAGCAGTTCTTC. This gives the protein CASSFLRGEQFF. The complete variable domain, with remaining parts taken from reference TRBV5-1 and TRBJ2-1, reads KAGVTQTPRYLIKTRGQQVTLSCSPISGHRSVSWYQQTPGQGLQFLFEYFSETQRNKGNFPGRFSGRQFSNSRSEMNVSTLELGDSALYLCASSFLRGEQFFGPGTRLTVL.

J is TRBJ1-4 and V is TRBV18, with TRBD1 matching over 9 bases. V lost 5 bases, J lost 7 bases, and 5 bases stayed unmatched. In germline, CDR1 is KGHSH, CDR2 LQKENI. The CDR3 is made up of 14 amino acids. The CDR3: CASSTQGAGEKLFF. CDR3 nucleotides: TGTGCCAGCTCAACACAGGGGGCAGGTGAAAAACTGTTTTTT. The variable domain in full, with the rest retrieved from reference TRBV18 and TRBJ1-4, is NAGVMQNPRHLVRRRGQEARLRCSPMKGHSHVYWYRQLPEEGLKFMVYLQKENIIDESGMPKERFSAEFPKEGPSILRIQQVVRGDSAAYFCASSTQGAGEKLFFGSGTQLSVL.

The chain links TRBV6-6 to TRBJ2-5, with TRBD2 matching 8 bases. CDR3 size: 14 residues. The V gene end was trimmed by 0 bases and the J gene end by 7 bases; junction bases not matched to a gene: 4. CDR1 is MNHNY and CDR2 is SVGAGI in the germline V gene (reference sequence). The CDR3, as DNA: TGTGCCAGCAGTTACTCCGGGAGGGCGGGGACCCAGTACTTC. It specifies CASSYSGRAGTQYF.

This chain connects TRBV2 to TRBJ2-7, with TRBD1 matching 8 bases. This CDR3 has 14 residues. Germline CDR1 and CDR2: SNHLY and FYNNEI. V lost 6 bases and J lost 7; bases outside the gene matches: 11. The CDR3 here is CASRTPGQVTEQYF. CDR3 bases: TGTGCCAGCAGAACCCCGGGACAGGTTACGGAGCAGTACTTC.

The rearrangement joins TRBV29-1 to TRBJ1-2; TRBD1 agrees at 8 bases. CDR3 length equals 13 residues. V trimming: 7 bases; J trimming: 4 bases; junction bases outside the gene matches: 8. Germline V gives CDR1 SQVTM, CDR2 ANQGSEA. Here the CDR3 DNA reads TGCAGCGCTCGGGACAGGCCTCCCTATGGCTACACCTTC. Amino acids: CSARDRPPYGYTF. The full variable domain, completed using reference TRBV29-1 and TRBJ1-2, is SAVISQKPSRDICQRGTSLTIQCQVDSQVTMMFWYRQQPGQSLTLIATANQGSEATYESGFVIDKFPISRPNLTFSTLTVSNMSPEDSSIYLCSARDRPPYGYTFGSGTRLTVV.

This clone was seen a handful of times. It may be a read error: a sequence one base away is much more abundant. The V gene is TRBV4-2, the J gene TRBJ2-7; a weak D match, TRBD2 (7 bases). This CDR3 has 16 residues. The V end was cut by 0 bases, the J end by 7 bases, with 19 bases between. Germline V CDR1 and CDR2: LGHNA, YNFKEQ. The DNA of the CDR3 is TGTGCCAGCAGCCAAGATGGGGGGGGAAGGGGGAGGGAGCAGTACTTC. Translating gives CASSQDGGGRGREQYF.

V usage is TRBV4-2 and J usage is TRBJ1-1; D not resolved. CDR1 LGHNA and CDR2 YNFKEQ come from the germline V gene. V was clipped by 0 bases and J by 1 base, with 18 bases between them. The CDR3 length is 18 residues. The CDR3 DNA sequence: TGTGCCAGCAGCCAAGATCCCTCCGGGGAGGGAAGGAACACTGAAGCTTTCTTT. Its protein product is CASSQDPSGEGRNTEAFF.

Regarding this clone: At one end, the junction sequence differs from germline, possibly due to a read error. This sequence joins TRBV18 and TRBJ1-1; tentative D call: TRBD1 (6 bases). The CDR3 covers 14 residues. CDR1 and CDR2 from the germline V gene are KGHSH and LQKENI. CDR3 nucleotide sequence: TGTGCCAGCTCTCCACAGGGTTGGAGCACTGAAGCTTTCTTT. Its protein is CASSPQGWSTEAFF.

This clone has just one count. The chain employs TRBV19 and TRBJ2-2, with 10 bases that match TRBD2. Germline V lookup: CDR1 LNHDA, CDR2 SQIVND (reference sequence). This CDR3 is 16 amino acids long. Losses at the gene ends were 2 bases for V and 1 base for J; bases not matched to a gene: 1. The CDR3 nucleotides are TGTGCCAGTAGTATATCTAGCGGGGGGAACACCGGGGAGCTGTTTTTT. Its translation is CASSISSGGNTGELFF.

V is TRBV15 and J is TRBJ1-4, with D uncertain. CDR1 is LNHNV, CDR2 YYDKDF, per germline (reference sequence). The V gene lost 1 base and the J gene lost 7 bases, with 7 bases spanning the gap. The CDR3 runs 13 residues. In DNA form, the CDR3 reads TGTGCCACCAGCAGAGCGAAGTTTGAAAAACTGTTTTTT. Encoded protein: CATSRAKFEKLFF.